This T cell receptor (beta chain) was recorded in a study of cytomegalovirus exposure and HLA in healthy donors. On the study more broadly: Unique TCRs from HLA-typed donors, 70 million to 85 million of them, were held in an early data release. Study-wide results and caveats: An analysis done earlier found most TCR beta V segments productive about 87% or about 30% of the time. A later analysis linked a missense DCLRE1C variant to TCR beta V- and J-gene trimming. Altogether, 160 or so TCR beta chains were recorded as cytomegalovirus-associated.

CDR1 is SGHTA and CDR2 is FQGTGA in the germline V gene. CDR3 length: 13 amino acids. V gave up 5 bases and J gave up 4 bases, with 9 bases separating them. In the PCR, 60 Vbeta and 13 Jbeta primers were used. The table came from immunoSEQ multiplex PCR; TCRdb's copy has only in-frame clones and leaves some out. The sample lists roughly 180,000 clones, 84% seen once, with 0.2% to 0.3% in the top ten. On this clone: Its antigen remains unknown.

The sequenced material came from PBMCs. The chain is built from TRBV7-3 and TRBJ2-1, with no clear D. The receptor was derived from a boy younger than 18 in good health and CMV-seronegative. The CDR3 loop reads CASSVGNYNEQFF. CDR3 nucleotides: TGTGCCAGCAGCGTGGGCAATTACAATGAGCAGTTCTTC.